These 31 T cell receptor beta chains were all obtained from the same sample, sequenced in a study of T cells after yellow fever vaccination. TCRdb fed the 5' RACE reads into MiXCR, producing one record per CDR3 protein. The table records approximately 300,000 distinct CDR3 sequences, roughly 6.8% of them present only once. This specimen consisted of PBMCs, obtained around 45 days after the first yellow fever vaccination. The receptors here all came from a man between 18 and 35 years old who received the YFV17D yellow fever vaccine.

There are a few counts of this clonotype. V usage is TRBV20-1 and J usage is TRBJ2-7; 8 nucleotides line up with TRBD1. Germline V lookup: CDR1 DFQATT, CDR2 SNEGSKA (reference sequence). Trimming at V came to 6 bases and at J to 5 bases, leaving 6 bases not matched to a gene. The CDR3 contains 12 residues. This CDR3 reads CSAPDRVHEQYF. As DNA, the CDR3 is TGCAGTGCACCGGACAGGGTCCACGAGCAGTACTTC.

This clonotype was counted between two and nine times. The chain employs TRBV5-1 and TRBJ2-3; TRBD1 might be the D (5 bases). There are 16 residues in the CDR3. Trimming stripped 1 base from V and 1 base from J, with 13 bases between. Germline V gives CDR1 SGHRS, CDR2 YFSETQ. The DNA of the CDR3 is TGCGCCAGCAGCTTGCAGGGTACAAGGGGCACAGATACGCAGTATTTT. Its protein is CASSLQGTRGTDTQYF.

This clonotype was seen a few times. This chain links TRBV11-3 with TRBJ2-3, with 7 nucleotides matching TRBD2. The CDR3 runs to 12 residues. V was pared by 6 bases and J by 4 bases, with 1 base of the junction left unmatched. Germline CDR1 reads SGHNT; CDR2 reads YENEEA. The CDR3 spells CASSTSADTQYF. The DNA for the CDR3 is TGTGCCAGCAGTACTAGCGCAGATACGCAGTATTTT.

This clonotype was seen a handful of times. The chain uses TRBV7-9 and TRBJ2-7; no clear D. The germline gives CDR1 SEHNR, CDR2 FQNEAQ (reference sequence). V dropped 1 base and J dropped 2 bases, with 9 bases sitting between them. The CDR3 totals 14 residues. CDR3 in amino acids: CASSLETGTYEQYF. As DNA, the CDR3 is TGTGCCAGCAGCTTAGAAACCGGAACCTACGAGCAGTACTTC.

This clonotype has only a few counts. The V call is TRBV6-5, the J call TRBJ2-1; D is unresolved. V was trimmed by 4 bases and J by 8 bases, leaving 12 bases between them. Looked up from germline, CDR1 is MNHEY and CDR2 is SVGAGI. The CDR3 consists of 13 residues. The CDR3 nucleotides are TGTGCCAGCAGTTCACACGGCATCGATGAGCAGTTCTTC. Its translation is CASSSHGIDEQFF.

This chain connects TRBV4-1 to TRBJ1-1; D gene unclear. The germline V gene encodes CDR1 MGHRA and CDR2 YSYEKL. The CDR3 has 13 residues. V was pared by 5 bases and J by 2 bases, with 9 bases between. The CDR3, as DNA: TGCGCCAGCAGCGGTTTGGCCAACACTGAAGCTTTCTTT. Translating gives CASSGLANTEAFF.

This rearrangement joins TRBV20-1 to TRBJ1-4; D call uncertain. The germline V gene has CDR1 DFQATT and CDR2 SNEGSKA (reference sequence). CDR3 length equals 14 residues. V was clipped by 1 base and J by 1 base, with 7 bases between them. CDR3 nucleotide sequence: TGCAGTGCTAGAGTTTGGGGAACTAATGAAAAACTGTTTTTT. Protein product: CSARVWGTNEKLFF.

In its sample, this clonotype was seen many times. The J gene is TRBJ1-1, the V gene TRBV12-3 or TRBV12-4, with D possibly being TRBD1 (6 bases). The germline V and J ends were trimmed by 5 bases and 4 bases, with 8 bases remaining between them. The CDR3 is made up of 12 amino acids. The CDR3 coding sequence is TGTGCCAGCAGTATACAGGGCACTGAAGCTTTCTTT. Its protein product is CASSIQGTEAFF.

This clonotype was seen a few times. The chain couples TRBV3-1 to TRBJ2-5, with D possibly being TRBD1 (6 bases). CDR3 size: 16 residues. CDR1 is LGHDT and CDR2 is YNNKEL in the germline V gene (reference sequence). Trimming removed 3 bases at V and 3 bases at J, with 17 bases between. CDR3 DNA: TGTGCCAGCAGCCAGGCTCTCGGGACAATCGAAGAGACCCAGTACTTC. As protein: CASSQALGTIEETQYF.

This chain joins TRBV7-3 and TRBJ1-6; a weak D match, TRBD1 (6 bases). The length of the CDR3 is 14 residues. Trimming removed 1 base from V and 6 bases from J, with 7 bases in between. Germline lookup yields CDR1 SGHTA and CDR2 FQGTGA. The CDR3 bases are TGTGCCAGCAGCTTAAGGGGGCCTAATTCACCCCTCCACTTT. Its protein is CASSLRGPNSPLHF.

This clonotype showed up just a few times. In DNA, the CDR3 is TGTGCCAGCACTTTGGCTGACAGGGTAGGAACCTACAATGAGCAGTTCTTC. Its translation: CASTLADRVGTYNEQFF. The rearrangement links TRBV6-5 to TRBJ2-1, with 7 bases aligning to TRBD1. The CDR3 extends over 17 amino acids. CDR1 MNHEY and CDR2 SVGAGI come from the germline V gene. Trimming cost V 7 bases and J 2 bases; bases outside gene matches: 14.

V and J are TRBV6-1 and TRBJ2-7; D uncertain. Trimming shortened V by 10 bases and J by 0 bases, and 13 bases separated the two germline ends. The germline CDR1 and CDR2 sequences are MNHNS and SASEGT. The CDR3 is 13 residues long. CDR3 nucleotide sequence: TGTGCCACCGGGCGGACGTCCTCCTACGAGCAGTACTTC. Its translation: CATGRTSSYEQYF.

This clonotype was observed a few times. J is TRBJ2-1 and V is TRBV4-2; no clear D gene. The germline V gene encodes CDR1 LGHNA and CDR2 YNFKEQ. CDR3 length: 12 residues. Trimming shortened V by 4 bases and J by 5 bases, and 6 bases separated the two germline ends. Here the CDR3 DNA reads TGTGCCAGCAGCCCCCCCGACAATGAGCAGTTCTTC. This sequence encodes CASSPPDNEQFF.

The chain is built from TRBV5-4 and TRBJ2-5; 8 bases are shared with TRBD1. The CDR3 has 15 amino acids. CDR1 and CDR2 (germline): SGHNT, YYREEE (reference sequence). The trim removed 6 bases at V and 1 base at J, leaving 8 bases unmatched. CDR3 amino acids: CASNSGTGLQETQYF. The CDR3 nucleotides are TGTGCCAGCAATTCCGGGACAGGACTCCAAGAGACCCAGTACTTC.

CDR3 region: CASSLTTGVGTEAFF. The CDR3 DNA sequence: TGTGCCAGCAGCTTAACCACAGGGGTTGGAACTGAAGCTTTCTTT. The chain combines TRBV7-3 with TRBJ1-1; TRBD1 aligns across 7 bases. Germline assignment: CDR1 SGHTA and CDR2 FQGTGA. V shed 0 bases and J 5 bases; nucleotides not matched to a gene: 6. The CDR3 is 15 residues long.

The chain uses TRBV19 and TRBJ2-1; a weak D match, TRBD1 (5 bases). The CDR3 extends over 12 amino acids. Trimming stripped 6 bases from V and 8 bases from J, with 11 bases between. CDR1 LNHDA and CDR2 SQIVND come from the germline V gene (reference sequence). The CDR3 sequence is CASSKRGYEQFF. The CDR3 nucleotides read TGTGCCAGTAGCAAAAGGGGTTATGAGCAGTTCTTC.

This clonotype appeared a few times. V and J are TRBV5-4 and TRBJ2-7; TRBD1 matches at 8 bases. Germline V gene lookup returns CDR1 SGHNT and CDR2 YYREEE (reference sequence). This CDR3 region has 15 residues. V shed 4 bases and J 4 bases; nucleotides not matched to a gene: 10. This CDR3 is CASSPPGTGLYEQYF. The DNA for the CDR3 is TGTGCCAGCAGCCCGCCCGGGACAGGATTATACGAGCAGTACTTC.

The chain is built from TRBV6-2 or TRBV6-3 and TRBJ1-5; D remains unclear. With 4 bases removed from V and 3 bases from J, the gap between germline ends came to 10 bases. Germline CDR1 and CDR2: MNHEY and SVGEGT. The length of the CDR3 is 14 residues. For the CDR3, the DNA is TGTGCCAGCAGTTCCCGGCAGCTCAATCAGCCCCAGCATTTT. This codes for CASSSRQLNQPQHF.

This clonotype came up a few times. The rearrangement joins TRBV5-4 to TRBJ1-3; D gene uncertain. The CDR3 covers 16 residues. V was pared by 6 bases and J by 2 bases, with 18 bases between. Germline V gene sequence: CDR1 SGHNT, CDR2 YYREEE (reference sequence). The CDR3 region has the DNA TGTGCCAGCACCAACGGCGAGGGCCTCGCTGGAAACACCATATATTTT. It translates to CASTNGEGLAGNTIYF.

This sequence joins TRBV20-1 and TRBJ2-1; 13 bases map to TRBD2. Trimming cost V 0 bases and J 4 bases; bases outside gene matches: 9. CDR3 length: 18 residues. Per germline, CDR1 DFQATT and CDR2 SNEGSKA (reference sequence). The CDR3 region is CSARDKSGLAGQYNEQFF. CDR3 coding DNA: TGCAGTGCTAGAGATAAGTCGGGACTAGCGGGGCAATACAATGAGCAGTTCTTC.

This clonotype has at least ten counts. The rearrangement uses TRBV7-2 and TRBJ2-3; possibly TRBD1 or TRBD2 for D (5 bases each). V was pared by 5 bases and J by 2 bases, with 11 bases between. This CDR3 region has 14 residues. Per germline, CDR1 SGHTA and CDR2 FQGNSA. The CDR3 bases are TGTGCCAGCAGCCTGCTGGGGGTCACAGATACGCAGTATTTT. Its protein is CASSLLGVTDTQYF.

The rearrangement uses TRBV7-2 and TRBJ1-2; D perhaps matches TRBD1 (6 bases). Germline assignment: CDR1 SGHTA and CDR2 FQGNSA. The CDR3 is made up of 14 amino acids. Trimming shortened V by 1 base and J by 4 bases, and 10 bases separated the two germline ends. The DNA for the CDR3 is TGTGCCAGCAGCTTAGGGACAGCTAGCTATGGCTACACCTTC. It is translated as CASSLGTASYGYTF.

This clonotype was recorded many times. V usage is TRBV7-2 and J usage is TRBJ2-7; TRBD1 or TRBD2 may be the D gene (5 bases each). In germline, CDR1 is SGHTA, CDR2 FQGNSA. Trimming took 2 bases from V and 4 from J, leaving 9 bases between them. This CDR3 spans 13 amino acids. CDR3 region: CASSLSEGYEQYF. CDR3 in DNA: TGTGCCAGCAGCTTATCTGAGGGGTACGAGCAGTACTTC.

This clonotype was counted a few times. J is TRBJ1-2 and V is TRBV6-2 or TRBV6-3, with TRBD1 matching over 7 bases. Germline loops: CDR1 MNHEY, CDR2 SVGEGT. There are 14 residues in the CDR3. V dropped 8 bases and J dropped 5; count of bases not matched to a gene: 11. The CDR3 nucleotides are TGTGCCAGCGGGGTCGGGACAGATGTATATGGCTACACCTTC. Encoded protein: CASGVGTDVYGYTF.

The V call is TRBV6-6, the J call TRBJ2-2; D ambiguous. Germline CDR1 is MNHNY and CDR2 is SVGAGI (reference sequence). The CDR3 is 12 residues long. As DNA, the CDR3 is TGTGTCATAATCGGGTTGGCCGGGGAGCTGTTTTTT. Encoded protein: CVIIGLAGELFF.

This clonotype turned up a few times. The chain carries TRBV7-6 and TRBJ1-1; 7 bases are a match to TRBD1. Trimming took 5 bases from V and 0 from J; bases not matched to a gene: 6. The CDR3 runs 15 residues. Germline V CDR1 and CDR2: SGHVS, FNYEAQ. CDR3 sequence: CASSPRQGMNTEAFF. The CDR3 DNA follows: TGTGCCAGCAGCCCACGACAGGGAATGAACACTGAAGCTTTCTTT.

This clonotype has just a few counts. The gene calls are TRBV6-2 or TRBV6-3 and TRBJ2-3; D assignment may be TRBD1 or TRBD2 (5 bases each). CDR3 length: 12 residues. Trimming stripped 11 bases from V and 2 bases from J, with 11 bases between. The germline CDR1 and CDR2 sequences are MNHEY and SVGEGT. The CDR3 DNA is TGTGCCCTGGGACGGCCCACAGATACGCAGTATTTT. It encodes CALGRPTDTQYF.

The gene calls are TRBV7-4 and TRBJ2-4; D is possibly TRBD1 (6 bases). CDR3 length: 23 amino acids. CDR1 is SGHVT and CDR2 is SQSDAQ in the germline V gene. Between the trimmed V and J ends, which lost 0 bases and 7 bases, there was a span of 37 bases. In nucleotides, the CDR3 is TGTGCCAGCAGCTTAGCGCCGCAAAACACTGGCTACAGGGTCCCCAATGTGAGGAACATTCAGTACTTC. Translation: CASSLAPQNTGYRVPNVRNIQYF.

This rearrangement joins TRBV20-1 to TRBJ1-5; D not certain. Per germline, CDR1 DFQATT and CDR2 SNEGSKA (reference sequence). This CDR3 contains 13 residues. The V end lost 6 bases, the J end lost 4 bases, and 13 bases lay between the germline ends. The CDR3 protein is CSAAEVINQPQHF. The CDR3 DNA sequence: TGCAGTGCGGCAGAAGTAATAAATCAGCCCCAGCATTTT.

This clonotype appeared a few times. This chain joins TRBV29-1 and TRBJ2-3; D may be TRBD1 (6 bases). V was pared by 3 bases and J by 2 bases, with 15 bases between. The CDR3 runs 15 residues. CDR1 is SQVTM and CDR2 is ANQGSEA in the germline V gene. The DNA for the CDR3 is TGCAGCGTTGAGGGAACAGGGCTCTCCACAGATACGCAGTATTTT. The encoded protein is CSVEGTGLSTDTQYF.

This clonotype has at least ten counts. This sequence joins TRBV5-4 and TRBJ2-4; D is undetermined. V lost 2 bases to trimming and J lost 3 bases, with 9 bases between them. The CDR3 totals 14 residues. Per germline, CDR1 SGHNT and CDR2 YYREEE (reference sequence). In nucleotides, the CDR3 is TGTGCCAGCAGCTTTGGGCCTGGCAAAAACATTCAGTACTTC. It codes for CASSFGPGKNIQYF.